The 2 T cell receptor beta chains listed next were all sequenced from one sample in a study of blood T cell repertoires in COVID-19. Profiling relied on immunoSEQ multiplex PCR, and the TCRdb table lists in-frame clones only, not all of them. The sample yields over 45,000 clones, over 80% seen once. Source material: peripheral blood. The receptors derive from a woman aged 60-75 years with acute or convalescent COVID-19.

The genes are TRBV24-1 and TRBJ2-3, with 7 bases that match TRBD1. Germline CDR1 and CDR2: KGHDR and SFDVKD. Trimming removed 4 bases from V and 1 base from J; junction bases left unmatched: 4. This CDR3 comprises 15 residues. CDR3 coding DNA: TGTGCCACCAGTGACTACGGACAGGGCACAGATACGCAGTATTTT. Amino acid sequence: CATSDYGQGTDTQYF.

The chain joins TRBV4-1 to TRBJ1-2, with 7 bases aligning to TRBD1. Germline-derived CDR1 and CDR2 are MGHRA and YSYEKL. The ends lost 3 bases at V and 4 bases at J; junction bases unmatched: 11. The CDR3 runs 16 residues. The CDR3 protein is CASSQSPGQRLYGYTF. CDR3 sequence (DNA): TGCGCCAGCAGCCAGTCGCCGGGACAGAGACTCTATGGCTACACCTTC.